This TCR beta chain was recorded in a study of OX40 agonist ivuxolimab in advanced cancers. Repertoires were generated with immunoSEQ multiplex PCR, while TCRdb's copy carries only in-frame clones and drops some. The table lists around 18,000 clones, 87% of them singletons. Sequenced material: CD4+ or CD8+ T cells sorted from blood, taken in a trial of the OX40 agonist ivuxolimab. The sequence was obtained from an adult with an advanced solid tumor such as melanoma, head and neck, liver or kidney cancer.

In nucleotides, the CDR3 is TGTGCCAGCAGTGAAGTACCCCCAGGAGTCGGACGCTCCTACGAGCAGTACTTC. Translating it yields CASSEVPPGVGRSYEQYF. The chain recombines TRBV2 with TRBJ2-7; no definite D call. Germline assignment: CDR1 SNHLY and CDR2 FYNNEI. V shed 1 base and J shed 0 bases, with 19 bases lying between them. The CDR3 has 18 residues.